This section outlines one T cell receptor (beta chain) sequence together with its context. Antigen unknown. Amplification of TCR beta CDR3 regions was performed using RNA transcripts as template. TCR CDR3 regions were first amplified by RT-PCR with HTBI primers. TCRdb used MiXCR to reprocess the multiplex PCR reads, holding one entry per CDR3 protein. Here the sample spans fewer than 750,000 distinct CDR3 sequences, roughly 14% being singletons. This sample was taken from a study of T cells in Graves' hyperthyroidism and ophthalmopathy. In the study overall: It was at initial diagnosis, before any treatment, that peripheral blood was collected. Whole-study findings and limits: Ophthalmopathy was model-predicted a median about 6.9 months pre-onset. Most clonotypes expanded in the thyroid (above 0.001) were also present in blood.

The CDR3 covers 15 residues. After removal of 3 bases from V and 8 bases from J, the junction contained 9 bases not matched to a gene. Germline CDR1 is SGHDN and CDR2 is FVKESK. About 10 ml fresh peripheral blood yielded the PBMCs. This sequence was found in a woman aged 45-65 years with Graves' ophthalmopathy. Specimen: blood. The chain recombines TRBV14 with TRBJ2-1; 8 nucleotides line up with TRBD1. The CDR3 here is CASSHPQGAGDEQFF. Here the CDR3 DNA reads TGTGCCAGCAGCCATCCGCAGGGGGCGGGTGATGAGCAGTTCTTC.